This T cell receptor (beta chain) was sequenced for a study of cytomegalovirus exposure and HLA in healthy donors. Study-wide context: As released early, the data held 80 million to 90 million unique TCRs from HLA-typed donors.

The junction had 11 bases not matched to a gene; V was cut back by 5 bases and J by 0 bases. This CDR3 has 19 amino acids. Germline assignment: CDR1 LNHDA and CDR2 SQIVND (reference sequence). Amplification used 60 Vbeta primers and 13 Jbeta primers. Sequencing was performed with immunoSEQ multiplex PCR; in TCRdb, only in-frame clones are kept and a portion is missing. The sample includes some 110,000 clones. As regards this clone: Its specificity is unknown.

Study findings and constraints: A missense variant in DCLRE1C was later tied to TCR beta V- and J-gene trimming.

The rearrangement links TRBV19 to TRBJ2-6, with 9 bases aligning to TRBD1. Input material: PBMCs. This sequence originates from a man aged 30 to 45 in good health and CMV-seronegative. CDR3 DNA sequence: TGTGCCAGTAGTCCCCCCCGGGACAGGGTATCCTCTGGGGCCAACGTCCTGACTTTC. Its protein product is CASSPPRDRVSSGANVLTF.